This T cell receptor beta chain was captured by sequencing in a study of T cells in localized non-small cell lung cancer (dated by TCRdb to about 2020). Regarding the research as a whole: T cell repertoires of approximately 250 early-stage NSCLC patients were analyzed, with tumors being compared against uninvolved tumor-adjacent lungs. The mean age of the NSCLC patients was about 64 years, with 120 to 150 men and nearly 110 women. The cohort comprised some 220 treatment-naïve NSCLC patients with resected, localized lung tumors.

At diagnosis, tumor, uninvolved tumor-adjacent lung and peripheral blood were collected and then preserved as a mix of FFPE and fresh-frozen material. For TCR repertoire profiling, the blood samples were analyzed as peripheral blood mononuclear cells. The immunoSEQ Assay was used to sequence TCR beta CDR3 regions from DNA. Concerning the study's data processing: T cell density was computed as TCR beta template counts normalized to usable DNA estimated by amplifying housekeeping genes. The preseqR package was used to estimate richness by extrapolating to 400,000 templates for PBMC samples and to 120,000 templates for tissue samples. Clonality was taken to be one minus Pielou's evenness. To identify tissue-enriched TCRs, differential abundance testing was run on productive amino-acid clonotypes with a minimum total count of 5 and an alpha of 0.1. The Jaccard Index and the Morisita Overlap Index were used to measure repertoire overlap between compartments. GLIPH grouped TCR beta CDR3s together with public tetramer-defined viral CDR3s, and a viral motif had to include at least three viral sequences and also show V-gene enrichment. As stored in TCRdb, this immuneACCESS dataset retains in-frame rearrangements with V and J assigned. A fraction of the clones does not appear; measured against another copy, unresolved V genes explain less than half of the discrepancy, and the remainder lacks a known reason. V and J calls and clone size are copied from that table; D and trimming were computed from the DNA. The sample table holds some 50,000 clones, of which approximately 88% were seen once. The ten largest clones represent 17% of the sample.

General conclusions and limits of the study: Of the top 100 tumor clones, a median of around 57 were detected in paired uninvolved adjacent lung; around 30 were also among that lung's top 100. Higher blood T cell density associated with longer overall survival, while higher adjacent-lung clonality associated with shorter survival. Since the design was exploratory, TCR variables were selected using unadjusted p-values with no false-discovery rate correction. Because multi-region tumor sequencing was not done, intratumor heterogeneity could not be ruled out. Uninvolved tumor-adjacent lung showed the highest T cell clonality, higher than tumor, which suggests more focused antigenic responses in the uninvolved tumor-adjacent lung.

With respect to this clone: The clone's antigen remains unknown. Base-call qualities are not available, and no considerably larger clone is one nucleotide away.

The source was peripheral blood mononuclear cells, collected before any cancer treatment. The TCR sequence derives from a man aged 40 to 69 with stage III lung adenocarcinoma.

The DNA sequence is as follows: TGTGCCAGTAGTATAGGGGGAGGAGCGGTCTATGGCTACACCTTC. Its amino acids are CASSIGGGAVYGYTF. The chain employs TRBV19 and TRBJ1-2, with the D gene call left open. V and J lose 1 base and 4 bases, and a span of 13 bases separates them. The CDR3 runs 15 residues from the cysteine to the phenylalanine. CDR3 DNA is the only sequence kept; it has 45 bases, read in frame from the first base. The germline V gene (reference sequence) provides CDR1 LNHDA and CDR2 SQIVND.